This TCR beta chain comes out of a study of blood T cell repertoires in COVID-19. At the level of the study: Samples taken during acute and convalescent COVID-19 were collected in the United States, Italy and Spain.

This CDR3 has 14 residues. The germline CDR1 and CDR2 sequences are SEHNR and FQNEAQ (reference sequence). The ends were cut back, 1 base at V and 9 bases at J, with 15 bases in the middle. Original processing notes: Amplification with reference gene primers provided the estimates of nucleated cell counts. Profiled with immunoSEQ multiplex PCR; TCRdb holds only in-frame clones, not every one. V and J calls and clone size are given by that table; D and trimming were obtained from the DNA. The sample has more than 85,000 clones, over 90% seen once. The chain carries TRBV7-9 and TRBJ1-1; D not certain. Material: peripheral blood. The receptor was isolated from a man aged 60-69 years with acute or convalescent COVID-19. The CDR3 protein is CASSLDSSGQKAFF. The CDR3 DNA reads as TGTGCCAGCAGCTTAGATTCATCGGGTCAGAAAGCTTTCTTT.